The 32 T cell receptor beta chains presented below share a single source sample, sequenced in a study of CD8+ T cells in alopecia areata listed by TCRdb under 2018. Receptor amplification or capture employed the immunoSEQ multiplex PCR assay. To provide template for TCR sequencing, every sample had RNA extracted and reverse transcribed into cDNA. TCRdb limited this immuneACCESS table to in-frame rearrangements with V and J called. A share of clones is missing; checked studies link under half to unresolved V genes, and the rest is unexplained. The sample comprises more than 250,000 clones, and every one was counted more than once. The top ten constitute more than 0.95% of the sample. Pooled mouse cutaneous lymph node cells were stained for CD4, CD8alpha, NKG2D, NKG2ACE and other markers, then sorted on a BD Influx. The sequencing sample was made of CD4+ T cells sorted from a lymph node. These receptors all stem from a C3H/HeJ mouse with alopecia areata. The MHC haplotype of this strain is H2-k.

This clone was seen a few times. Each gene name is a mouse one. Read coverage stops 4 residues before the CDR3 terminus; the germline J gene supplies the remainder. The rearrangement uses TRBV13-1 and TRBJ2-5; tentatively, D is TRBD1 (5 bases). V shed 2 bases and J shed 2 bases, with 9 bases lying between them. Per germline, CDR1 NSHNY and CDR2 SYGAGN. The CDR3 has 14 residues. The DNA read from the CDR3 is TGTGCCAGCAGTGACGCAGGGCCCCAAGAC. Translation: CASSDAGPQD. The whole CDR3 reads CASSDAGPQDTQYF.

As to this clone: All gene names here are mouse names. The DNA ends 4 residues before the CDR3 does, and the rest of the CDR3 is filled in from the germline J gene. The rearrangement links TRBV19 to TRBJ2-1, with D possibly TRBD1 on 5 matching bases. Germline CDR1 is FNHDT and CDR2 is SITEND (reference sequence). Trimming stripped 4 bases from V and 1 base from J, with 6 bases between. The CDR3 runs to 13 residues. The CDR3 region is CASSYRNYAEQFF. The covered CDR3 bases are TGTGCCAGCAGTTACAGGAACTATGCT.

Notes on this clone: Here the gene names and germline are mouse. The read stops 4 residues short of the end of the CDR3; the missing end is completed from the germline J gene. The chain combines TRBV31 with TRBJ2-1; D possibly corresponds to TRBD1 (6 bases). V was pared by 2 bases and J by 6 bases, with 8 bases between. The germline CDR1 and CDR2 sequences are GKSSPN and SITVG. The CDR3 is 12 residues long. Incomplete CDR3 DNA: TGTGCCTGGAGTTCAGGGGTTGCT. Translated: CAWSSGVA. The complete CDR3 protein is CAWSSGVAEQFF.

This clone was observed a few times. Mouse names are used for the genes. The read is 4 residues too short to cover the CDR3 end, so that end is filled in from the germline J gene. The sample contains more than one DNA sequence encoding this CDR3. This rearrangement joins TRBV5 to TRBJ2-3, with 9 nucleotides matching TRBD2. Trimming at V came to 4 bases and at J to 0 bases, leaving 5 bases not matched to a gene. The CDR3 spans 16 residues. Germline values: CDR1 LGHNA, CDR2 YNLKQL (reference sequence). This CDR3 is CASSPRLGVSAETLYF. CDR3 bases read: TGTGCCAGCAGCCCCCGACTGGGGGTTAGTGCAGAA.

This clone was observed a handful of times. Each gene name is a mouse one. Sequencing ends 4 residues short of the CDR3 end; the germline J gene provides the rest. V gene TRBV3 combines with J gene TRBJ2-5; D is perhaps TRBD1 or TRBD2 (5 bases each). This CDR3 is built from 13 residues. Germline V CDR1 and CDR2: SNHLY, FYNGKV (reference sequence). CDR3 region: CASSLAGADTQYF. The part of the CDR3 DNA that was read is TGTGCCAGCAGCTTAGCAGGGGCGGAC.

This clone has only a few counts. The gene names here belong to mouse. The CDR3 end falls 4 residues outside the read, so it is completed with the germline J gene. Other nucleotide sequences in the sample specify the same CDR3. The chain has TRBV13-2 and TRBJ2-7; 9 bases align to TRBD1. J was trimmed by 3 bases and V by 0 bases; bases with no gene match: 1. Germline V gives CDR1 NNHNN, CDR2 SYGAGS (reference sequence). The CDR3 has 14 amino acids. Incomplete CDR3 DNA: TGTGCCAGCGGTGATGCGGGACAGGGCTAT. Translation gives CASGDAGQGY. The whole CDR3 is CASGDAGQGYEQYF.

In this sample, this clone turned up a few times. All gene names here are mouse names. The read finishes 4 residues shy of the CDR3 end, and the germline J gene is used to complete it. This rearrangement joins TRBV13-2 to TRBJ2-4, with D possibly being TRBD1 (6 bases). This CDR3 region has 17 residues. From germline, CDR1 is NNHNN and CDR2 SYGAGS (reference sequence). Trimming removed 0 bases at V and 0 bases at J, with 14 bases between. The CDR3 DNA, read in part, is TGTGCCAGCGGTGATGCACGGGACAAAAATAGTCAAAAC. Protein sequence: CASGDARDKNSQN. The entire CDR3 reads CASGDARDKNSQNTLYF.

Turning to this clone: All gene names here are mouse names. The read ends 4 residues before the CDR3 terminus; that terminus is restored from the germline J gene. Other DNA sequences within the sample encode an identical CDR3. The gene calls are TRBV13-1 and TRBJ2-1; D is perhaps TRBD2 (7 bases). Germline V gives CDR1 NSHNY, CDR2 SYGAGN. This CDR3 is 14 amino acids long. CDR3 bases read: TGTGCCAGCAGTGATGGGGGGGCGCGGGCT. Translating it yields CASSDGGARA. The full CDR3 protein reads CASSDGGARAEQFF.

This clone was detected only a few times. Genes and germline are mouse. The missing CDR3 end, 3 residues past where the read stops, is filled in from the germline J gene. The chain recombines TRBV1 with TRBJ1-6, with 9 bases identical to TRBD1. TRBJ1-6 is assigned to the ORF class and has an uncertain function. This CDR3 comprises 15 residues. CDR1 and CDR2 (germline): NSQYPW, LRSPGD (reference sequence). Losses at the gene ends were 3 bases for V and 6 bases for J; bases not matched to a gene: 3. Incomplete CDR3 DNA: TGCACCTGCAGTGCCTCGGACAGGGGTAATTCGCCC. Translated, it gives CTCSASDRGNSP. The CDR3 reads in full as CTCSASDRGNSPLYF.

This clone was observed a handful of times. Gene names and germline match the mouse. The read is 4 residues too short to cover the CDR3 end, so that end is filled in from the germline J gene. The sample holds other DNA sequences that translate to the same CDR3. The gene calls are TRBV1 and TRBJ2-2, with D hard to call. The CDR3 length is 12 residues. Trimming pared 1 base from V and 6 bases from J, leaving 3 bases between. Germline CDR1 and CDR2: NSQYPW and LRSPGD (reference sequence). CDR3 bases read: TGCACCTGCAGTGCAGGGTCCGGG. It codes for CTCSAGSG. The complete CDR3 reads CTCSAGSGQLYF.

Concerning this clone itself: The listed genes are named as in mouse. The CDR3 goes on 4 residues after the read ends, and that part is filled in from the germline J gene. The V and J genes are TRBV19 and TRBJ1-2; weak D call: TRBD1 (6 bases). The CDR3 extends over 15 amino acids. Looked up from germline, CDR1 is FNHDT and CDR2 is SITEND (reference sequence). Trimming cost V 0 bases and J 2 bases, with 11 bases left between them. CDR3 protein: CASSIVGQTNSDYTF. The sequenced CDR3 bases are TGTGCCAGCAGTATAGTCGGACAGACGAACTCC.

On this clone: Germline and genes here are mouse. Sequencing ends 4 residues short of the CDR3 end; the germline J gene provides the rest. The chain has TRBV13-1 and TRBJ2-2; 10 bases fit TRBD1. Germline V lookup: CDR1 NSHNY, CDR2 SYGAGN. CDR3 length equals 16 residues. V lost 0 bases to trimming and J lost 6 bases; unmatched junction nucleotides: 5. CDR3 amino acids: CASSDALGQGSGQLYF. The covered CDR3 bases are TGTGCCAGCAGTGATGCATTGGGACAGGGGTCCGGG.

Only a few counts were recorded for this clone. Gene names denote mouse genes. The CDR3: CASSPRDRDQDTQYF. CDR3 bases read: TGTGCCAGCAGTCCCCGGGACAGGGATCAAGAC. This sequence joins TRBV19 and TRBJ2-5, with 9 bases aligning to TRBD1. The CDR3 end lies 4 residues beyond the end of the read and is filled in from the germline J gene. Germline V gene data show CDR1 as FNHDT and CDR2 as SITEND (reference sequence). Trimming removed 4 bases from V and 3 bases from J; junction bases left unmatched: 6. This CDR3 is 15 amino acids long.

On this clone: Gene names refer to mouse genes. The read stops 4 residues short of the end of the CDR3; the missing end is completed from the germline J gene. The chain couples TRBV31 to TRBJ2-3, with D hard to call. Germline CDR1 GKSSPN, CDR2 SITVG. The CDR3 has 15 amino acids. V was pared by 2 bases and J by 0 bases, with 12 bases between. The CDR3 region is CAWSAIQHSAETLYF. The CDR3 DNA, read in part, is TGTGCCTGGAGTGCAATACAGCATAGTGCAGAA.

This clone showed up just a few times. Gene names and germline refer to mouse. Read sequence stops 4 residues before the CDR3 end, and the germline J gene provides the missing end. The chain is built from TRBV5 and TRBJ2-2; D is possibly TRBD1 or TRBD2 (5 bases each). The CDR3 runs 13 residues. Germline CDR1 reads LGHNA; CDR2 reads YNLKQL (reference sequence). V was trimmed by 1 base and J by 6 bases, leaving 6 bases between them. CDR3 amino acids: CASSQGGPGQLYF. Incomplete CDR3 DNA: TGTGCCAGCAGCCAAGGGGGCCCCGGG.

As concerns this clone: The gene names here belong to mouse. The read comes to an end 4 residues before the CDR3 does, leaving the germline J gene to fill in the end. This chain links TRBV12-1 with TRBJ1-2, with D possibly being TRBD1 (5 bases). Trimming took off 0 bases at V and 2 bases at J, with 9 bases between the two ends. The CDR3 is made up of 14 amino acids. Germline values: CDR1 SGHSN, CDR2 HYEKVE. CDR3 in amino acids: CASSLGPGNSDYTF. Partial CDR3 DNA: TGTGCCAGCTCTCTCGGGCCAGGGAACTCC.

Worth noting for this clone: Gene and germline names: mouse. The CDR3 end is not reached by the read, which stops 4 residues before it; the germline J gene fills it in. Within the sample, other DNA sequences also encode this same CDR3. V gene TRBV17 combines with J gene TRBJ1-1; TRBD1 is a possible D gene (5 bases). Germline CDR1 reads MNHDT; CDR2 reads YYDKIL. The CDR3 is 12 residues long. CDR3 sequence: CASSRQGEEVFF. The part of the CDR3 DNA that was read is TGTGCTAGCAGTAGACAGGGAGAA.

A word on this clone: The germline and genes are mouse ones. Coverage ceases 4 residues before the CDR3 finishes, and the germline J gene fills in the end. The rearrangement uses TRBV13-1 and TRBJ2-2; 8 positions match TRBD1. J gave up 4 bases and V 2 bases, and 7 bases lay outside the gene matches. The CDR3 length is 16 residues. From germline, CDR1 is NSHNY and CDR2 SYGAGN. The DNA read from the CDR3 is TGTGCCAGCAGTGACAGGGGGCAATGGGGCACCGGG. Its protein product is CASSDRGQWGTG. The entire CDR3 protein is CASSDRGQWGTGQLYF.

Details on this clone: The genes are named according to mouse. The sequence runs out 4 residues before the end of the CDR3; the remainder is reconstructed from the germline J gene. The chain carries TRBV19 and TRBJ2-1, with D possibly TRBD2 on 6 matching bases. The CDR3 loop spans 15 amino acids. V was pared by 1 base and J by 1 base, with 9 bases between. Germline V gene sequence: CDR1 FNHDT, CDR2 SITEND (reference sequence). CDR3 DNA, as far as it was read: TGTGCCAGCAGTATACCTGGGGTGAACTATGCT. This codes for CASSIPGVNYA. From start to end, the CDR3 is CASSIPGVNYAEQFF.

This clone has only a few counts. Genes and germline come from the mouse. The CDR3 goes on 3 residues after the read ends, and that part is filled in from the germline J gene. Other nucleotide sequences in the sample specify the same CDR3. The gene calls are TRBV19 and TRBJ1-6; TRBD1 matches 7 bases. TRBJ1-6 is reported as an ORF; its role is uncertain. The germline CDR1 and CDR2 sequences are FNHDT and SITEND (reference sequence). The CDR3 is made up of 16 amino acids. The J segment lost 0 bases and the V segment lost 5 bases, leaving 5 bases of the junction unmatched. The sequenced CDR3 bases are TGTGCCAGCAGCCCCCGGACAGGTTCCTATAATTCGCCC. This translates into CASSPRTGSYNSP. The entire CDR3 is CASSPRTGSYNSPLYF.

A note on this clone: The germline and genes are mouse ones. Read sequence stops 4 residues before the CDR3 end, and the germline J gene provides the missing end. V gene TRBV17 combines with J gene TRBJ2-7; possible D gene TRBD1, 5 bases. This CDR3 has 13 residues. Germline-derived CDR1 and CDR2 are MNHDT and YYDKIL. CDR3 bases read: TGTGCTAGCAGTAGGAAGGACAAATAT. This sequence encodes CASSRKDKY. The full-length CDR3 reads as CASSRKDKYEQYF.

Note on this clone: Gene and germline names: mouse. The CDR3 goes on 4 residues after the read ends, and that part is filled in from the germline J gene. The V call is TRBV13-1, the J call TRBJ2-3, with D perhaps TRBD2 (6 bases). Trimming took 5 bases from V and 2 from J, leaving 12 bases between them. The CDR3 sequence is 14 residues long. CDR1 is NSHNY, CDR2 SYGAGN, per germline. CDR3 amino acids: CASRSWGFAETLYF. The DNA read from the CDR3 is TGTGCCAGCAGGTCCTGGGGTTTTGCAGAA.

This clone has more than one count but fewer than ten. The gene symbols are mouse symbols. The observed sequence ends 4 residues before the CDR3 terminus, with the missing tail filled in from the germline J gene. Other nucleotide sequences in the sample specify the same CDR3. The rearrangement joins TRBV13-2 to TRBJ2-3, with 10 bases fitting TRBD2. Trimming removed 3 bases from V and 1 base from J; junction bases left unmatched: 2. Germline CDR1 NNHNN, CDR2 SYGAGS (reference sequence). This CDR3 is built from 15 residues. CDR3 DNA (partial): TGTGCCAGCGGTGGGACTGGGGGACGTGCAGAA. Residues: CASGGTGGRAE. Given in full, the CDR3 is CASGGTGGRAETLYF.

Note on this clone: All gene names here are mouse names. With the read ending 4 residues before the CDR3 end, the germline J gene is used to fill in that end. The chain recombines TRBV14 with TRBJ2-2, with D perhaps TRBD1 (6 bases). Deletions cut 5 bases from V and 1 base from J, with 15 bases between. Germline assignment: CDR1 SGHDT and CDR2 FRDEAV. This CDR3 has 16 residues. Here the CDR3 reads CASSPLGTKNTGQLYF. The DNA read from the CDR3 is TGTGCCAGCAGCCCCCTCGGGACAAAAAACACCGGG.

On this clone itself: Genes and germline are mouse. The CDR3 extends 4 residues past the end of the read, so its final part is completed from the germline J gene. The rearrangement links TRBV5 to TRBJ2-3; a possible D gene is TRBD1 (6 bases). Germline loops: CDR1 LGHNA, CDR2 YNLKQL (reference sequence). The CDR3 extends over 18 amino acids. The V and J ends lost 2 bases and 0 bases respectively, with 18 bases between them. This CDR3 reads CASSQKRGGTTSAETLYF. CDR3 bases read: TGTGCCAGCAGCCAAAAAAGGGGCGGGACAACTAGTGCAGAA.

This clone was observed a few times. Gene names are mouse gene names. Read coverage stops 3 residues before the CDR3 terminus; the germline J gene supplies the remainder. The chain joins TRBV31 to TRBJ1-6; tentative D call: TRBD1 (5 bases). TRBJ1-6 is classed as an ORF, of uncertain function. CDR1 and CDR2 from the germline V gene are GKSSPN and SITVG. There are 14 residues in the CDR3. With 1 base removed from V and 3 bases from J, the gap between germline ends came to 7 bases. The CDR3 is CAWSRQHYNSPLYF. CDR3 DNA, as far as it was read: TGTGCCTGGAGTCGACAGCACTATAATTCGCCC.

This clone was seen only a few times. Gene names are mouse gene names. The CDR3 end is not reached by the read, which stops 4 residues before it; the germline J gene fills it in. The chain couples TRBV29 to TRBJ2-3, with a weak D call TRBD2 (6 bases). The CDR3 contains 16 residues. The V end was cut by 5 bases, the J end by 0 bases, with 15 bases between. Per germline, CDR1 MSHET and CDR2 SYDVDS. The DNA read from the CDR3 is TGTGCTAGCAGTGCCCCTGGGGCCTCTAGTGCAGAA. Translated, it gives CASSAPGASSAE. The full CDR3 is CASSAPGASSAETLYF.

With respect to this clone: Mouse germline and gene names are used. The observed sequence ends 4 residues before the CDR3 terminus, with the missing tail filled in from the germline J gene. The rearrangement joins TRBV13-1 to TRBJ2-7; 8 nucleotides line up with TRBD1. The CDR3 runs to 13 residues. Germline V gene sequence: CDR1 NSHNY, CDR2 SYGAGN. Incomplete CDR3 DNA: TGTGCCAGCAGTGAGACAGGGGACGAT. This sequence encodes CASSETGDD. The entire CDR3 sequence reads CASSETGDDEQYF.

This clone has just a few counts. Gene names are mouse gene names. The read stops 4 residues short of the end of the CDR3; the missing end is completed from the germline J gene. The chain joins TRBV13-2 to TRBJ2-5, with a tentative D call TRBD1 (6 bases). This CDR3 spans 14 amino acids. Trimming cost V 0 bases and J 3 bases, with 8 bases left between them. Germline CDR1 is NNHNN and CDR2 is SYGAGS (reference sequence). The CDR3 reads CASGDGTAQDTQYF. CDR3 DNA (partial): TGTGCCAGCGGTGATGGGACAGCACAAGAC.

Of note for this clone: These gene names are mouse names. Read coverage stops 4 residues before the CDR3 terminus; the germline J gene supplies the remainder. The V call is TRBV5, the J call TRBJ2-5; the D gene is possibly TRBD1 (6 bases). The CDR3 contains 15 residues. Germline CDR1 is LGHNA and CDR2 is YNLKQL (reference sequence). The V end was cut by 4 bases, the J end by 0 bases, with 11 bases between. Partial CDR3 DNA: TGTGCCAGCAGCCCAAAGGGGGTTAACCAAGAC. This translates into CASSPKGVNQD. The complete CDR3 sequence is CASSPKGVNQDTQYF.

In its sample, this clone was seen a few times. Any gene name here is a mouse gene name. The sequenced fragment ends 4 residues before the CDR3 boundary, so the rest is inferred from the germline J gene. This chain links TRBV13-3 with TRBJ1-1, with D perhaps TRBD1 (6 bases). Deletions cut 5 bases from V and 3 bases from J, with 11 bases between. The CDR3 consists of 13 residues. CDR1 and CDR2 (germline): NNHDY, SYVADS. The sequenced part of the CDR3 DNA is TGTGCCAGCAGACGGGGGGCCGACACA. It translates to CASRRGADT. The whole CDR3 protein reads CASRRGADTEVFF.

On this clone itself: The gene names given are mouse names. Incomplete CDR3 DNA: TGTGCCTGGAGCAGAGAC. Translation: CAWSRD. The entire CDR3 sequence reads CAWSRDTQYF. V and J are TRBV31 and TRBJ2-5; D ambiguous. The observed sequence ends 4 residues before the CDR3 terminus, with the missing tail filled in from the germline J gene. Germline CDR1 reads GKSSPN; CDR2 reads SITVG. CDR3 length equals 10 residues. Based on the CDR3 plus reference TRBV31 and TRBJ2-5, the full variable domain is AQTIHQWPVAEIKAVGSPLSLGCTIKGKSSPNLYWYWQATGGTLQQLFYSITVGQVESVVQLNLSASRPKDDQFILSTEKLLLSHSGFYLCAWSRDTQYFGPGTRLLVL.